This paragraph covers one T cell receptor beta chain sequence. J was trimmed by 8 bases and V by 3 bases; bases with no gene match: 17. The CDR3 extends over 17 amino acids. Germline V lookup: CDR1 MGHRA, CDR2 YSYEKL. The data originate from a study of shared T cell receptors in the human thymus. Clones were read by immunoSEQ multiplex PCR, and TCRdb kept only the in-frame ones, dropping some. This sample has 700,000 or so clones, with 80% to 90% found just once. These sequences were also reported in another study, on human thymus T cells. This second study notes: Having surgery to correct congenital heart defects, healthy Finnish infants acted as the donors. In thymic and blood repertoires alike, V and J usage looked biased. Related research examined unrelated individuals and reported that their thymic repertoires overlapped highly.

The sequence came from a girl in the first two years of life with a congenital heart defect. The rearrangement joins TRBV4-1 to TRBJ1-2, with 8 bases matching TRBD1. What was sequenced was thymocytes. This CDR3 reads CASSQGWDRSFLWGYTF. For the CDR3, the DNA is TGCGCCAGCAGCCAGGGTTGGGACAGGAGTTTTTTGTGGGGCTACACCTTC.